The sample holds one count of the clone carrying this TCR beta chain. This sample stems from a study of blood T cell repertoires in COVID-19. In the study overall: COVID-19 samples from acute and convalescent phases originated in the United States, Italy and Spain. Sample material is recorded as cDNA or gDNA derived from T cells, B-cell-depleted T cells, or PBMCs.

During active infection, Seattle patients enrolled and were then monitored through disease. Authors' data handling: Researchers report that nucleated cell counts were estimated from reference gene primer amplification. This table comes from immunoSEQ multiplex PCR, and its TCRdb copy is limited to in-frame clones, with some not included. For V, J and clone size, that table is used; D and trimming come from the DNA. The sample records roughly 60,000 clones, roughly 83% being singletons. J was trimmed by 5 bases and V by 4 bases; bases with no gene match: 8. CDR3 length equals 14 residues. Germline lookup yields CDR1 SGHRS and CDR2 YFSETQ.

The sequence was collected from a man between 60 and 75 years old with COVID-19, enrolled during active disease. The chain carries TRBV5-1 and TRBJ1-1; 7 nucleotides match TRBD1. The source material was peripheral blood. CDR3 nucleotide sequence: TGCGCCAGCAGCGTTACAGGGGCCGTGACTGAAGCTTTCTTT. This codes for CASSVTGAVTEAFF.